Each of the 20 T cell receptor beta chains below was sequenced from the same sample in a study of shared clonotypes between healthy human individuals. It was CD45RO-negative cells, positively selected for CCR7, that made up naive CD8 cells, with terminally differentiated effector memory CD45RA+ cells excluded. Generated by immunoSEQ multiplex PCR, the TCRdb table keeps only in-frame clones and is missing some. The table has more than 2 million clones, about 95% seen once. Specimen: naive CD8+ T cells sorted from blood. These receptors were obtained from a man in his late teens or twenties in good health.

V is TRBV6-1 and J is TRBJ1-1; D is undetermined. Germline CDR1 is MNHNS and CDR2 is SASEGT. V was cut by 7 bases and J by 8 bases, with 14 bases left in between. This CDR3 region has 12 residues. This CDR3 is CASILGGREAFF. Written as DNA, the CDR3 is TGTGCCAGCATCCTTGGCGGTAGGGAAGCTTTCTTT.

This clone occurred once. Written as DNA, the CDR3 is TGTGCCAGCAGTTTACAGGGGCGACACAATGAGCAGTTCTTC. Translating gives CASSLQGRHNEQFF. This chain connects TRBV27 to TRBJ2-1; tentative D call: TRBD1 (6 bases). Germline V lookup: CDR1 MNHEY, CDR2 SMNVEV (reference sequence). The CDR3 covers 14 residues. V gave up 2 bases and J gave up 5 bases, with 10 bases separating them.

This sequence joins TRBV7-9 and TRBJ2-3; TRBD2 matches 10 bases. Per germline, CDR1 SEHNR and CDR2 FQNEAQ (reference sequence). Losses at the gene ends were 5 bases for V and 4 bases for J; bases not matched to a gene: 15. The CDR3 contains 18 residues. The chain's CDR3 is CASSHPYLAGVAPDTQYF. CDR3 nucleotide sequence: TGTGCCAGCAGCCATCCCTATCTAGCGGGAGTAGCCCCAGATACGCAGTATTTT.

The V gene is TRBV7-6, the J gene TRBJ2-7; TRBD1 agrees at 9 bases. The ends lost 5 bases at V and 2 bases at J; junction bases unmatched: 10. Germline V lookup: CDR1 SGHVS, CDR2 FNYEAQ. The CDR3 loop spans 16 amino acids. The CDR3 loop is CASSQFPGQGPYEQYF. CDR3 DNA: TGTGCCAGCAGCCAGTTTCCGGGACAGGGCCCCTACGAGCAGTACTTC.

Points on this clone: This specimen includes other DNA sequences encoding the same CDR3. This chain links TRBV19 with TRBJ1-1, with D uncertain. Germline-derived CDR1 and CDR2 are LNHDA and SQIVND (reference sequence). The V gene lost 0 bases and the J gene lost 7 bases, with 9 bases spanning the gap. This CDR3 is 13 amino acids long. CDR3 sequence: CASSIDGESEAFF. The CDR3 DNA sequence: TGTGCCAGTAGTATAGATGGTGAGAGTGAAGCTTTCTTT.

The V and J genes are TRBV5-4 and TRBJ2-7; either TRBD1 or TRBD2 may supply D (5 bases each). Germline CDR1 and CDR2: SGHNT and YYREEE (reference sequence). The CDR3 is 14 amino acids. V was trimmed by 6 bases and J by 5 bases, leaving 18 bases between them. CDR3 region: CASTSSRGSHEQYF. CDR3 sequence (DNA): TGTGCCAGCACCTCTTCGAGGGGTTCCCACGAGCAGTACTTC.

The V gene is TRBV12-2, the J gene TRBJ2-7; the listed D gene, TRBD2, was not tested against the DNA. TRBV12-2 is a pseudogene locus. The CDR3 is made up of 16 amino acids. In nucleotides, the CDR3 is TGTGCAAGTCGCTTACTGACTAGCGGGAGGGCCATCGAGCAGTACTTC. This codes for CASRLLTSGRAIEQYF.

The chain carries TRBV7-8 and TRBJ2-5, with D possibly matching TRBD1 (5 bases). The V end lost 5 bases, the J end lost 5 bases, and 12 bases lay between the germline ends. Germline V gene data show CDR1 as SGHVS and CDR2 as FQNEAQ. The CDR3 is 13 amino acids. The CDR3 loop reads CASSPPWGETQYF. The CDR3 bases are TGTGCCAGCAGCCCACCCTGGGGCGAGACCCAGTACTTC. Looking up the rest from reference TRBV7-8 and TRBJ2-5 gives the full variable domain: GAGVSQSPRYKVAKRGQDVALRCDPISGHVSLFWYQQALGQGPEFLTYFQNEAQLDKSGLPSDRFFAERPEGSVSTLKIQRTQQEDSAVYLCASSPPWGETQYFGPGTRLLVL.

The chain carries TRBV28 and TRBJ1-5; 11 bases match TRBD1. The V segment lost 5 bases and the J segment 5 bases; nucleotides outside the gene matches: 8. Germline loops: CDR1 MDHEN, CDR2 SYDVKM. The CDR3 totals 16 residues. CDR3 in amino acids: CASSLTGTGGDQPQHF. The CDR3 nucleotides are TGTGCCAGCAGTCTTACCGGGACAGGGGGGGATCAGCCCCAGCATTTT.

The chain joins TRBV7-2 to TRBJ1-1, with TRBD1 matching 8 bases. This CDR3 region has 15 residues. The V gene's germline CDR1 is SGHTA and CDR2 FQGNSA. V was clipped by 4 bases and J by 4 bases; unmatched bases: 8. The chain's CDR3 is CASSYYRGSSTEAFF. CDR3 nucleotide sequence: TGTGCCAGCAGCTATTACAGGGGGAGTAGCACTGAAGCTTTCTTT.

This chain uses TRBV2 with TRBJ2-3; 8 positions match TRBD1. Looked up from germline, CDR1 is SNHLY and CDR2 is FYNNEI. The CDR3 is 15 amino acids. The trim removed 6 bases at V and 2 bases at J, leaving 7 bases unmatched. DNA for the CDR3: TGTGCCAGCAGAATGACAGGGGAAGACACAGATACGCAGTATTTT. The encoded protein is CASRMTGEDTDTQYF.

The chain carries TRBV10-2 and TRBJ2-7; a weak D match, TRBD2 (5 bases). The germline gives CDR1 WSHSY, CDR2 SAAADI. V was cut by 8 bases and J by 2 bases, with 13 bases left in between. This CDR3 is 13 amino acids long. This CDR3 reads CASSGTETYEQYF. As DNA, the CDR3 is TGCGCCAGCTCGGGAACTGAAACCTACGAGCAGTACTTC.

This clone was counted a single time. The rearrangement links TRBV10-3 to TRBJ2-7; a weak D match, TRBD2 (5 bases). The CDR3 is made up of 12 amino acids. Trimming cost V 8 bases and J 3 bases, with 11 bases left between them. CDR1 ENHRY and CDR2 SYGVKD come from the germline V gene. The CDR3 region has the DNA TGTGCCATCGCCGGGAACCTCTACGAGCAGTACTTC. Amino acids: CAIAGNLYEQYF.

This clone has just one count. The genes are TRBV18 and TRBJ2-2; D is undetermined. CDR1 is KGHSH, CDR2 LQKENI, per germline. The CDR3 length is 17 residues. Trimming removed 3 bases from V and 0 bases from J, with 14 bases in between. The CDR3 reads CASSPGVKNANTGELFF. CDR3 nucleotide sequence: TGTGCCAGCTCACCTGGGGTGAAAAACGCGAACACCGGGGAGCTGTTTTTT.

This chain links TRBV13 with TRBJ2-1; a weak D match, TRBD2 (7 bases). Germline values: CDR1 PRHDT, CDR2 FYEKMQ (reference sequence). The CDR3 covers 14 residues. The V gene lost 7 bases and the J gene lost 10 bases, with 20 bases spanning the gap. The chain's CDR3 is CASTRRGGDGEQFF. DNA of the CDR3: TGTGCCAGCACCCGAAGAGGGGGGGACGGCGAGCAGTTCTTC.

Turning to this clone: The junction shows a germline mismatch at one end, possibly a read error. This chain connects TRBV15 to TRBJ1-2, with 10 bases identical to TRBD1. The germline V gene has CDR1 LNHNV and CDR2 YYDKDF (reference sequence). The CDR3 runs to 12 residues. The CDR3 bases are TGTGCCACCAGCCCGGGACAGGGGCGCTCTGACTTC. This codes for CATSPGQGRSDF.

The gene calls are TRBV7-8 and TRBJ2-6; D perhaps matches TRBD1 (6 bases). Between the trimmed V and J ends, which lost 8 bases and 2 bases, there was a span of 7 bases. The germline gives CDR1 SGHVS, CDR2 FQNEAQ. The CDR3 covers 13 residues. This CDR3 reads CASGGPGANVLTF. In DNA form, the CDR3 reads TGTGCCAGCGGGGGCCCTGGGGCCAACGTCCTGACTTTC.

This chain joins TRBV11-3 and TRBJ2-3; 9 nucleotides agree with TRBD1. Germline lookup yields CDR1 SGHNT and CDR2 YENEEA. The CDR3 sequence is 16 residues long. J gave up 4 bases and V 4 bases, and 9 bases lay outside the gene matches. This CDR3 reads CASSSTVQGASDTQYF. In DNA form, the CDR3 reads TGTGCCAGCAGCTCCACAGTACAGGGGGCATCAGATACGCAGTATTTT.

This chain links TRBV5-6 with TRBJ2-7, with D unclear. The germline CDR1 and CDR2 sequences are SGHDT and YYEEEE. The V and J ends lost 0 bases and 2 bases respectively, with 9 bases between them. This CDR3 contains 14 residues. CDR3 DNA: TGTGCCAGCAGCTTGGAGCTGAGGACCTACGAGCAGTACTTC. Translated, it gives CASSLELRTYEQYF.

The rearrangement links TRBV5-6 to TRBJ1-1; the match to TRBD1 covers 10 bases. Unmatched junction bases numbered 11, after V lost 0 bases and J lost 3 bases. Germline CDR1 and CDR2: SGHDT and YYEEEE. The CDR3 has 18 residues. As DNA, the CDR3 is TGTGCCAGCAGCTTGGGACAGGGGGCGTATATTATGGACACTGAAGCTTTCTTT. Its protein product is CASSLGQGAYIMDTEAFF.